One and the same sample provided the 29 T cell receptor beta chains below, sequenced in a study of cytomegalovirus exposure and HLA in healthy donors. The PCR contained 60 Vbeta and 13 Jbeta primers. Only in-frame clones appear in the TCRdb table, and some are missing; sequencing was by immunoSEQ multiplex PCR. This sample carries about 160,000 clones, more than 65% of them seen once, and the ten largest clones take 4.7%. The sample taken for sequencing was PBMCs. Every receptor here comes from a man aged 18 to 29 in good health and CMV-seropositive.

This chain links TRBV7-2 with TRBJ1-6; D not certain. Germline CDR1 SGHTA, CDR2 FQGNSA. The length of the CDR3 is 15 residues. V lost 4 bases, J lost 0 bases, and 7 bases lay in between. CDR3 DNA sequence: TGTGCCAGCAGCTCGACAAGCTCCTATAATTCACCCCTCCACTTT. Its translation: CASSSTSSYNSPLHF.

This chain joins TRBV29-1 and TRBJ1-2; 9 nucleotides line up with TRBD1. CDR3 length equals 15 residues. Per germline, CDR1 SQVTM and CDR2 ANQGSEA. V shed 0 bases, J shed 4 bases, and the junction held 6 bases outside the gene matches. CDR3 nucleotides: TGCAGCGTTGAAGATCTCGAGACAGGGGGCTATGGCTACACCTTC. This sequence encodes CSVEDLETGGYGYTF.

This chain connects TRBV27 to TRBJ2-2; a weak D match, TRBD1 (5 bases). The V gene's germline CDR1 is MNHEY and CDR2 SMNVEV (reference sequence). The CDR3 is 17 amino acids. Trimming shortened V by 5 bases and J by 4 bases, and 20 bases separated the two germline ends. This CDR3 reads CASSGAHRAASTGELFF. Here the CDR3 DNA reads TGTGCCAGCAGTGGGGCCCATCGGGCTGCCAGCACCGGGGAGCTGTTTTTT.

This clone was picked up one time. The CDR3 region is CSVGQGAPSLGTEAFF. The CDR3 nucleotides are TGCAGCGTTGGACAGGGGGCCCCATCGCTCGGCACTGAAGCTTTCTTT. The V gene is TRBV29-1, the J gene TRBJ1-1; the match to TRBD1 covers 10 bases. This CDR3 spans 16 amino acids. Germline V gene data show CDR1 as SQVTM and CDR2 as ANQGSEA. V trimming: 4 bases; J trimming: 4 bases; junction bases outside the gene matches: 12.

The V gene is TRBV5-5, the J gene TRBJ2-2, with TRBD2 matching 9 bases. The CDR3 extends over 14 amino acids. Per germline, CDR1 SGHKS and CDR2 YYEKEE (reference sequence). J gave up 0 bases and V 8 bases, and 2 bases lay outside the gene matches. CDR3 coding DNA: TGTGCCAGAAAGCGGGGGGCGAACACCGGGGAGCTGTTTTTT. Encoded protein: CARKRGANTGELFF.

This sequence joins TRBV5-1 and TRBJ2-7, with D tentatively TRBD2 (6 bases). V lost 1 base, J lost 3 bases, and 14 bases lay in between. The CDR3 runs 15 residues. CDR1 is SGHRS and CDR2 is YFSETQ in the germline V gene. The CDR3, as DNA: TGCGCCAGCAGCTTGACGGCGGGGCCTAACTACGAGCAGTACGTC. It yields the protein CASSLTAGPNYEQYV.

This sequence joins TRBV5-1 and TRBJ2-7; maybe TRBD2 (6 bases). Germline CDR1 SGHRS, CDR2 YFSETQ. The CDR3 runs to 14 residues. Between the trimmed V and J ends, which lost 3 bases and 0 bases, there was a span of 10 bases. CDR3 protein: CASSSVTSSYEQYV. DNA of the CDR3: TGCGCCAGCAGCTCCGTGACTAGCTCCTACGAGCAGTACGTC.

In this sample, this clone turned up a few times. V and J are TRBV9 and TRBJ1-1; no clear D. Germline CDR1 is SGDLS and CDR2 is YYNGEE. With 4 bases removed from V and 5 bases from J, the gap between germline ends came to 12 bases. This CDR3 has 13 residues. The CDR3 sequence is CASSPAGRTEAFF. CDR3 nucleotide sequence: TGTGCCAGCAGCCCGGCGGGAAGGACTGAAGCTTTCTTT.

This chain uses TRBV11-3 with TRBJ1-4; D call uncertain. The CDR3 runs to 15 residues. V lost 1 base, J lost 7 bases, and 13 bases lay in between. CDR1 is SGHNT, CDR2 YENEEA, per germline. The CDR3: CASSLGSTGFEKLFF. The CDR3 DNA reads TGTGCCAGCAGCTTAGGTTCGACTGGGTTTGAAAAACTGTTTTTT.

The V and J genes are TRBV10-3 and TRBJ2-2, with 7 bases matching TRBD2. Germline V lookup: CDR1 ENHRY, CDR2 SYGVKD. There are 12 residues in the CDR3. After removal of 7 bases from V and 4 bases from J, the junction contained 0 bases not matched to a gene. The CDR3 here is CAIKRGTGELFF. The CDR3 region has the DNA TGTGCCATCAAGCGGGGCACCGGGGAGCTGTTTTTT.

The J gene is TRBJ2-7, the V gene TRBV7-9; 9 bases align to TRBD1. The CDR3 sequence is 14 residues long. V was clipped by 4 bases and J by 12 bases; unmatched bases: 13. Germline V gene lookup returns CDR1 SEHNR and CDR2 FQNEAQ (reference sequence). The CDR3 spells CASSSRTDRGVLYV. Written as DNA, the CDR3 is TGTGCCAGCAGCTCCCGAACCGACAGGGGGGTGCTGTACGTC.

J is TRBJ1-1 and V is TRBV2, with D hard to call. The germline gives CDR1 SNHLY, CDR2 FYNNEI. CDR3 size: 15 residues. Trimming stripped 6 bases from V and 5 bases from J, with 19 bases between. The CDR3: CASSEPGGWRTEAFF. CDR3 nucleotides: TGTGCCAGCAGCGAGCCCGGCGGATGGAGGACTGAAGCTTTCTTT.

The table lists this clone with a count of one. DNA of the CDR3: TGTGCCAGCAGTTTTCAGGGTGTCGGGGAGCTGTTTTTT. Translating gives CASSFQGVGELFF. The gene calls are TRBV27 and TRBJ2-2, with D perhaps matching TRBD1 (5 bases). The germline V gene has CDR1 MNHEY and CDR2 SMNVEV (reference sequence). Deletions cut 3 bases from V and 7 bases from J, with 9 bases between. The length of the CDR3 is 13 residues.

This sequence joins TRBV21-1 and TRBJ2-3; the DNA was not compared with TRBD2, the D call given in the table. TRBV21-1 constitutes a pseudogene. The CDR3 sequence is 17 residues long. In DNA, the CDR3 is TGTGCCAGCAGCAAAGCGGGGACTAGCGGTCTCACAGATACGCAGTATTTT. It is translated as CASSKAGTSGLTDTQYF.

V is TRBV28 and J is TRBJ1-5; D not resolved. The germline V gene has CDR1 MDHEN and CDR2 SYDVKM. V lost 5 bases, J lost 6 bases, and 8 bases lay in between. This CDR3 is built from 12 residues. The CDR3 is CASSPPGQPQHF. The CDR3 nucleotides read TGTGCCAGCAGTCCCCCGGGTCAGCCCCAGCATTTT.

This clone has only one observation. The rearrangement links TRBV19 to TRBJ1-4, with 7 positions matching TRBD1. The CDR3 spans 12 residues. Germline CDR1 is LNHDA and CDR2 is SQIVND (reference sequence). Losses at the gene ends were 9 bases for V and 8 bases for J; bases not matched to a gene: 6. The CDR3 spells CARAGGFEKLFF. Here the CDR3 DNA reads TGTGCCAGAGCAGGGGGATTCGAAAAACTGTTTTTT. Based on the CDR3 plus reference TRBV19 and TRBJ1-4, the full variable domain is DGGITQSPKYLFRKEGQNVTLSCEQNLNHDAMYWYRQDPGQGLRLIYYSQIVNDFQKGDIAEGYSVSREKKESFPLTVTSAQKNPTAFYLCARAGGFEKLFFGSGTQLSVL.

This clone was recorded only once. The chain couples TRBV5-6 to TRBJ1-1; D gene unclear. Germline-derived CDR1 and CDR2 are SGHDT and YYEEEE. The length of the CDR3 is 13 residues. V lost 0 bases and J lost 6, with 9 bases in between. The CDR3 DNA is TGTGCCAGCAGCTTGGGGACTCGGTCTGAAGCTTTCTTT. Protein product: CASSLGTRSEAFF.

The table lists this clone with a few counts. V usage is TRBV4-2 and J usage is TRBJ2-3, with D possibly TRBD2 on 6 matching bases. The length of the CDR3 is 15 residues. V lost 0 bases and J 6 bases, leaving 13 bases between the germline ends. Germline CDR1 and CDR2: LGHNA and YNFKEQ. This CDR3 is CASSQDHGGADTQYF. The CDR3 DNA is TGTGCCAGCAGCCAAGATCACGGGGGAGCGGATACGCAGTATTTT.

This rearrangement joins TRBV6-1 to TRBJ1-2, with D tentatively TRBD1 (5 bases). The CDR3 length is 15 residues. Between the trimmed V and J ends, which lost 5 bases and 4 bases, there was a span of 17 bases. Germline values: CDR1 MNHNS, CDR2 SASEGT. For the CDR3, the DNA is TGTGCCAGCAGTAAGGCGGGACTGAGAACCTATGGCTACACCTTC. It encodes CASSKAGLRTYGYTF.

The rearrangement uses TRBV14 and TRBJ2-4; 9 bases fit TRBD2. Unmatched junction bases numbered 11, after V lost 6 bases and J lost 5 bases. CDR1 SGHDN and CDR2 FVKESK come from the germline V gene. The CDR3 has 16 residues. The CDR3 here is CASSLPVGGRENIQYF. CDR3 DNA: TGTGCCAGCAGTTTACCGGTAGGCGGGAGGGAAAACATTCAGTACTTC.

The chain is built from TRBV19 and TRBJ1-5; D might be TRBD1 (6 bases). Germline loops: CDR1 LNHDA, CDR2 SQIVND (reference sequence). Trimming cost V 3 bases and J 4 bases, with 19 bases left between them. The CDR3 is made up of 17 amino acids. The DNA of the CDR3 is TGTGCCAGTAGTATCGGGCAGGGGCGCCTGCCTAATCAGCCCCAGCATTTT. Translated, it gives CASSIGQGRLPNQPQHF.

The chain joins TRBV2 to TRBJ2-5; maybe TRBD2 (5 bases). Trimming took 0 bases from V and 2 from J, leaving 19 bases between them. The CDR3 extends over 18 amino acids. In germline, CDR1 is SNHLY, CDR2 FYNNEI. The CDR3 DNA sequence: TGTGCCAGCAGTGAAGCGGTCCCCGGACTGTTTTTGCAAGAGACCCAGTACTTC. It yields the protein CASSEAVPGLFLQETQYF.

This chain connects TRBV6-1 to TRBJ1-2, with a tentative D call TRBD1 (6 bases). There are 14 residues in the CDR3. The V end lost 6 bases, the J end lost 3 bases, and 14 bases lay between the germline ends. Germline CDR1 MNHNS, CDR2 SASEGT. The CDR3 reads CASRRLGGDYGYTF. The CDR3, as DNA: TGTGCCAGCAGGAGGTTAGGGGGGGACTATGGCTACACCTTC.

Here the CDR3 reads CASSLEGVNQPQHF. CDR3 coding DNA: TGCGCCAGCAGCTTGGAAGGAGTTAATCAGCCCCAGCATTTT. The V and J genes are TRBV5-1 and TRBJ1-5, with D unresolved. Germline CDR1 reads SGHRS; CDR2 reads YFSETQ. The CDR3 loop spans 14 amino acids. V gave up 0 bases and J gave up 4 bases, with 8 bases separating them.

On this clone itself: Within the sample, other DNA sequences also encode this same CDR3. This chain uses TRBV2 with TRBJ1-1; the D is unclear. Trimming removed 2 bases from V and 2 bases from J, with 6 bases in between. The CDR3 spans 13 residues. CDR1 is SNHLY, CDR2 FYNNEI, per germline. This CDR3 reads CASSERRNTEAFF. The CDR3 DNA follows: TGTGCCAGCAGTGAAAGGAGAAACACTGAAGCTTTCTTT.

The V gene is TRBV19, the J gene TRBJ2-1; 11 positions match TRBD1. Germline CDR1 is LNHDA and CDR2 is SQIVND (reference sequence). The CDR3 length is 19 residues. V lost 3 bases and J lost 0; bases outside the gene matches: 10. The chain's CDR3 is CASSMGQGDSMSSYNEQFF. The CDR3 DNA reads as TGTGCCAGTAGTATGGGACAGGGGGACTCAATGAGCTCCTACAATGAGCAGTTCTTC.

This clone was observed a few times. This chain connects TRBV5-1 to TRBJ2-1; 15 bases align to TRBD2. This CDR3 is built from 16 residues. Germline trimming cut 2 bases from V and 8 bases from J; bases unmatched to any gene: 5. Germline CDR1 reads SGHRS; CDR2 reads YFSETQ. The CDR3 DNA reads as TGCGCCAGCAGCTTTGGACTAGCGGGAGGGCCCCATGAGCAGTTCTTC. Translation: CASSFGLAGGPHEQFF.

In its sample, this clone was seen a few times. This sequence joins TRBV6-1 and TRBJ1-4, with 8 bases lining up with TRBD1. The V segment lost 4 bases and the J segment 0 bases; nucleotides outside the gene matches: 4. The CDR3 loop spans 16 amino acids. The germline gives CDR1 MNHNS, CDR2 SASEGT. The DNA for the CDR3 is TGTGCCAGCAGTGGGAGACAGGGGTCAACTAATGAAAAACTGTTTTTT. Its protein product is CASSGRQGSTNEKLFF.

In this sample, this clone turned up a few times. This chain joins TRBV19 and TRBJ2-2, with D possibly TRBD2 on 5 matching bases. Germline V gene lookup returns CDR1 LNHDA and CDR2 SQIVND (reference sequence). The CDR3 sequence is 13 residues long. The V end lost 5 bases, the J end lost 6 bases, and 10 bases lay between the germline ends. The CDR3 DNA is TGTGCCAGTAGTGAGCTGGGAGCCGGGGAGCTGTTTTTT. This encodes CASSELGAGELFF. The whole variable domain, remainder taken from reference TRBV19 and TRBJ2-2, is DGGITQSPKYLFRKEGQNVTLSCEQNLNHDAMYWYRQDPGQGLRLIYYSQIVNDFQKGDIAEGYSVSREKKESFPLTVTSAQKNPTAFYLCASSELGAGELFFGEGSRLTVL.